Listed here are 19 T cell receptor beta chains from one sample, sequenced in a study of blood T cell repertoires in COVID-19. Sequencing was performed with immunoSEQ multiplex PCR; in TCRdb, only in-frame clones are kept and a portion is missing. The data contain around 100,000 clones, 87% of them singletons. Sequencing input: peripheral blood. The source of these receptors is a human donor in a cohort sampled during active COVID-19.

The chain joins TRBV20-1 to TRBJ2-3; TRBD2 matches 10 bases. The CDR3 covers 13 residues. Germline V gene data show CDR1 as DFQATT and CDR2 as SNEGSKA (reference sequence). Germline trimming cut 3 bases from V and 6 bases from J; bases unmatched to any gene: 3. The CDR3 sequence: CSASPSGSDTQYF. The CDR3 DNA sequence: TGCAGTGCTAGTCCTAGCGGGAGCGATACGCAGTATTTT.

V usage is TRBV9 and J usage is TRBJ1-3, with D hard to call. V lost 3 bases, J lost 0 bases, and 10 bases lay in between. Germline V CDR1 and CDR2: SGDLS, YYNGEE. This CDR3 contains 15 residues. CDR3 loop: CASSETDLSGNTIYF. The CDR3 DNA reads TGTGCCAGCAGCGAGACTGACCTCTCTGGAAACACCATATATTTT.

The chain is built from TRBV7-9 and TRBJ1-5; D is ambiguous. V lost 1 base and J lost 13, with 8 bases in between. This CDR3 is built from 11 residues. Germline V gene sequence: CDR1 SEHNR, CDR2 FQNEAQ (reference sequence). Here the CDR3 DNA reads TGTGCCAGCAGCTTAGGGGCAGAACAGCATTTT. It specifies CASSLGAEQHF.

The V and J genes are TRBV6-2 or TRBV6-3 and TRBJ2-5, with TRBD2 matching over 13 bases. The CDR3 is 16 residues long. CDR1 and CDR2 from the germline V gene are MNHEY and SVGEGT. Germline trimming cut 5 bases from V and 4 bases from J; bases unmatched to any gene: 7. In nucleotides, the CDR3 is TGTGCCAGCAGTCCACTAGCGGGAGGGCCCTCAGAGACCCAGTACTTC. This codes for CASSPLAGGPSETQYF.

V is TRBV18 and J is TRBJ2-4, with 13 bases identical to TRBD2. The CDR3 has 16 residues. Germline lookup yields CDR1 KGHSH and CDR2 LQKENI. With 3 bases clipped from V and 8 bases from J, the junction kept 7 bases outside the gene matches. Here the CDR3 reads CASSPRTSGGRYIQYF. CDR3 bases: TGTGCCAGCTCACCTCGGACTAGCGGGGGTAGATACATTCAGTACTTC.

The gene calls are TRBV30 and TRBJ2-7, with D unresolved. Germline assignment: CDR1 GTSNPN and CDR2 SVGIG (reference sequence). V shed 2 bases and J shed 2 bases, with 22 bases lying between them. CDR3 length equals 17 residues. CDR3 region: CAWSLMTPRSVPYEQYF. The CDR3 nucleotides are TGTGCCTGGAGTCTTATGACACCCCGGTCCGTACCCTACGAGCAGTACTTC.

This clone has only a few counts. This sequence joins TRBV2 and TRBJ2-7; a possible D gene is TRBD2 (7 bases). Germline CDR1 is SNHLY and CDR2 is FYNNEI. V lost 7 bases, J lost 2 bases, and 15 bases lay in between. The CDR3 loop spans 14 amino acids. DNA of the CDR3: TGTGCCAGCAAGGTACAGGGAGGGACCTACGAGCAGTACTTC. Its translation is CASKVQGGTYEQYF.

This chain links TRBV19 with TRBJ2-7; D unresolved. V dropped 1 base and J dropped 3 bases, with 7 bases sitting between them. From germline, CDR1 is LNHDA and CDR2 SQIVND (reference sequence). The CDR3 is 13 amino acids. CDR3 DNA: TGTGCCAGTAGTATAGTTAACATCTACGAGCAGTACTTC. Protein: CASSIVNIYEQYF. The variable domain in full, completed from reference TRBV19 and TRBJ2-7, reads DGGITQSPKYLFRKEGQNVTLSCEQNLNHDAMYWYRQDPGQGLRLIYYSQIVNDFQKGDIAEGYSVSREKKESFPLTVTSAQKNPTAFYLCASSIVNIYEQYFGPGTRLTVT.

V usage is TRBV3-1 (or the pseudogene TRBV3-2) and J usage is TRBJ1-1, with D hard to call. CDR1 is LGHDT, CDR2 YNNKEL, per germline (reference sequence). V lost 6 bases, J lost 5 bases, and 13 bases lay in between. This CDR3 comprises 13 residues. DNA for the CDR3: TGTGCCAGCAGTGGAATGCAGGCTACTGAAGCTTTCTTT. Amino acid sequence: CASSGMQATEAFF.

V gene TRBV5-1 combines with J gene TRBJ1-2, with D uncertain. CDR3 length: 14 residues. CDR1 and CDR2 from the germline V gene are SGHRS and YFSETQ. V was cut by 4 bases and J by 8 bases, with 18 bases left in between. Here the CDR3 DNA reads TGCGCCAGCAGCCCGGAACCAGGCTCAGGCGGCTACACCTTC. Protein: CASSPEPGSGGYTF.

This clone was recorded once. This chain connects TRBV7-9 to TRBJ2-7; tentative D call: TRBD1 (5 bases). CDR1 is SEHNR and CDR2 is FQNEAQ in the germline V gene (reference sequence). This CDR3 has 14 residues. V was trimmed by 2 bases and J by 2 bases, leaving 10 bases between them. In DNA form, the CDR3 reads TGTGCCAGCAGCTTATCAGGGCTCCCCTACGAGCAGTACTTC. It is translated as CASSLSGLPYEQYF. The full variable domain, in which reference TRBV7-9 and TRBJ2-7 provide the parts outside the CDR3, is DTGVSQNPRHKITKRGQNVTFRCDPISEHNRLYWYRQTLGQGPEFLTYFQNEAQLEKSRLLSDRFSAERPKGSFSTLEIQRTEQGDSAMYLCASSLSGLPYEQYFGPGTRLTVT.

V is TRBV2 and J is TRBJ2-3; D perhaps matches TRBD1 (6 bases). Germline CDR1 reads SNHLY; CDR2 reads FYNNEI. V lost 8 bases and J lost 3, with 18 bases in between. The CDR3 is made up of 15 amino acids. Here the CDR3 DNA reads TGTGCCAGCTCATTACAGGGATCGTCGACAGATACGCAGTATTTT. It yields the protein CASSLQGSSTDTQYF.

This sequence joins TRBV27 and TRBJ2-3; TRBD2 agrees at 8 bases. The trim removed 6 bases at V and 5 bases at J, leaving 10 bases unmatched. Germline loops: CDR1 MNHEY, CDR2 SMNVEV (reference sequence). This CDR3 has 15 residues. The CDR3, as DNA: TGTGCCAGCAGCCGGGGGGGGACTGGCATAGATACGCAGTATTTT. Amino acid sequence: CASSRGGTGIDTQYF.

V is TRBV10-3 and J is TRBJ1-5; 9 nucleotides line up with TRBD1. The germline CDR1 and CDR2 sequences are ENHRY and SYGVKD. The CDR3 is 15 residues long. With V trimmed by 4 bases and J by 2 bases, 3 bases remained unmatched. In nucleotides, the CDR3 is TGTGCCATCAGTGGGAGGGACAGGGGCAATCAGCCCCAGCATTTT. Its protein is CAISGRDRGNQPQHF.

For the CDR3, the DNA is TGTGCCAGCAGTCGGTCTGGGGCCAACGTCCTGACTTTC. Protein: CASSRSGANVLTF. The chain recombines TRBV6-2 or TRBV6-3 with TRBJ2-6; D gene uncertain. There are 13 residues in the CDR3. Per germline, CDR1 MNHEY and CDR2 SVGEGT. V was trimmed by 5 bases and J by 1 base, leaving 3 bases between them.

The J gene is TRBJ1-1, the V gene TRBV2; 7 bases fit TRBD1. Germline V gene data show CDR1 as SNHLY and CDR2 as FYNNEI. The V and J ends lost 2 bases and 8 bases, in that order; junction bases with no gene match: 11. The CDR3 has 15 residues. This chain's CDR3 is CASSEYNQGGKEAFF. The CDR3 coding sequence is TGTGCCAGCAGTGAATACAATCAGGGGGGTAAGGAAGCTTTCTTT.

The chain uses TRBV6-5 and TRBJ1-6; D is perhaps TRBD1 (5 bases). V was shortened by 6 bases and J by 8 bases, with 8 bases between the two germline ends. CDR1 MNHEY and CDR2 SVGAGI come from the germline V gene. The length of the CDR3 is 12 residues. The CDR3 here is CASRQAHSPLHF. For the CDR3, the DNA is TGTGCCAGCAGACAGGCTCATTCACCCCTCCACTTT.

The J gene is TRBJ1-1, the V gene TRBV21-1. TRBV21-1 is a pseudogene segment. The CDR3 length is 15 residues. Here the CDR3 reads CASSKAAGIFTEAFF. CDR3 nucleotides: TGTGCCAGCAGCAAAGCTGCCGGGATTTTCACTGAAGCTTTCTTT.

J is TRBJ2-5 and V is TRBV4-1; 11 bases align to TRBD2. The germline gives CDR1 MGHRA, CDR2 YSYEKL. V lost 6 bases and J lost 1; bases outside the gene matches: 7. CDR3 length equals 16 residues. The CDR3 DNA follows: TGCGCCAGCAGACCACGGACTAGCGGGTTCCAAGAGACCCAGTACTTC. Encoded protein: CASRPRTSGFQETQYF.